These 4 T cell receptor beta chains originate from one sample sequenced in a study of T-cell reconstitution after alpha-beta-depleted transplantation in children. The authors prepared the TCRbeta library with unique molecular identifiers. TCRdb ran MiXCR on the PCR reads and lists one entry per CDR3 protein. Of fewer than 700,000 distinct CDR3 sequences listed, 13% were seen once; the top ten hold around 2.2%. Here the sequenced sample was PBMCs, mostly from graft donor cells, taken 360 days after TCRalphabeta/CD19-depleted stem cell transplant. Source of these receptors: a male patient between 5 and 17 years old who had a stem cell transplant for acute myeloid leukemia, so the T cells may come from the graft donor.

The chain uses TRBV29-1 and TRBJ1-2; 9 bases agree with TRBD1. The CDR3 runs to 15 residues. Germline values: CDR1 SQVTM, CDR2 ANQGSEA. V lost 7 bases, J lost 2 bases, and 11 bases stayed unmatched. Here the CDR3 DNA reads TGCAGCGCTCTCCGAACAACAGGGGGCAACTATGGCTACACCTTC. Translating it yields CSALRTTGGNYGYTF.

The CDR3 bases are TGTGCCAGCAGTTTGGTCGACAGGGGGCCTCCCAGATCCTACGAGCAGTACTTC. It translates to CASSLVDRGPPRSYEQYF. The chain carries TRBV12-3 or TRBV12-4 and TRBJ2-7; TRBD1 matches at 10 bases. This CDR3 spans 18 amino acids. V was pared by 3 bases and J by 1 base, with 12 bases of the junction left unmatched.

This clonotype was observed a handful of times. CDR3 bases: TGTGCCAGCAGTCGGGACAGGGTGGGAACTAACTATGGCTACACCTTC. Encoded protein: CASSRDRVGTNYGYTF. The chain uses TRBV2 and TRBJ1-2, with 9 bases that match TRBD1. Germline V lookup: CDR1 SNHLY, CDR2 FYNNEI. Trimming cost V 5 bases and J 0 bases; bases outside gene matches: 7. The CDR3 contains 16 residues.

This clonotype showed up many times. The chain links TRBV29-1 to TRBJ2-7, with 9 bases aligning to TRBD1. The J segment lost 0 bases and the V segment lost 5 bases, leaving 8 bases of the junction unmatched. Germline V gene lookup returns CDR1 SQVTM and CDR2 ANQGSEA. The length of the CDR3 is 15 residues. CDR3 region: CSVSRDRVSSYEQYF. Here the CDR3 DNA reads TGCAGCGTTTCCCGGGACAGGGTATCCTCCTACGAGCAGTACTTC.